The 23 T cell receptor beta chains below all came from one sample that was sequenced in a study of early T cells in non-severe SARS-CoV-2 infection. TCRdb called the 5' RACE reads again in MiXCR, with one record for every CDR3 protein. The table lists about 42,000 distinct CDR3 sequences, roughly 6% of them singletons. The sample here was whole blood, taken at baseline. These receptors were collected from an adult who was a healthcare worker with PCR-confirmed SARS-CoV-2 infection or an uninfected control (not recorded which).

This clonotype occurred many times. This chain links TRBV6-5 with TRBJ2-1; D call uncertain. Per the germline V gene, CDR1 is MNHEY and CDR2 is SVGAGI. The CDR3 totals 16 residues. V shed 6 bases and J shed 0 bases, with 15 bases lying between them. CDR3 residues: CASSPPTSRSYNEQFF. CDR3 DNA: TGTGCCAGCAGCCCACCAACATCCCGCTCCTACAATGAGCAGTTCTTC.

This clonotype was picked up many times. V is TRBV29-1 and J is TRBJ2-7; TRBD1 matches 7 bases. CDR1 and CDR2 (germline): SQVTM, ANQGSEA. J was trimmed by 0 bases and V by 6 bases; bases with no gene match: 8. The CDR3 runs 14 residues. CDR3 sequence reads: CSVMQGDSSYEQYF. The CDR3, as DNA: TGCAGCGTGATGCAGGGGGACAGCTCCTACGAGCAGTACTTC.

The chain links TRBV3-1 to TRBJ1-2; no firm D call. V was clipped by 0 bases and J by 8 bases, with 7 bases between them. The CDR3 loop spans 12 amino acids. From germline, CDR1 is LGHDT and CDR2 YNNKEL (reference sequence). CDR3 sequence reads: CASSQDPYGYTF. CDR3 in DNA: TGTGCCAGCAGCCAAGATCCCTACGGCTACACCTTC.

This clonotype has more than one count but fewer than ten. The chain joins TRBV10-3 to TRBJ2-2; 8 bases are a match to TRBD1. Unmatched junction bases numbered 7, after V lost 6 bases and J lost 7 bases. Germline V gives CDR1 ENHRY, CDR2 SYGVKD. The CDR3 is 14 residues long. Here the CDR3 DNA reads TGTGCCATCAGGCCGCAGGGGGCGGTCGGGGAGCTGTTTTTT. The encoded protein is CAIRPQGAVGELFF.

This clonotype appeared many times. This rearrangement joins TRBV4-1 to TRBJ2-1; no definite D call. In germline, CDR1 is MGHRA, CDR2 YSYEKL. The CDR3 is 15 amino acids. The V gene lost 0 bases and the J gene lost 5 bases, with 11 bases spanning the gap. DNA of the CDR3: TGCGCCAGCAGCCAAGATCCACAGTCGAACAATGAGCAGTTCTTC. This codes for CASSQDPQSNNEQFF.

V gene TRBV4-1 combines with J gene TRBJ2-3, with TRBD2 matching over 10 bases. Germline V gives CDR1 MGHRA, CDR2 YSYEKL. V shed 1 base and J 2 bases; nucleotides not matched to a gene: 6. CDR3 length: 17 amino acids. CDR3 protein: CASSQVAGGPDTDTQYF. CDR3 sequence (DNA): TGCGCCAGCAGCCAAGTAGCGGGGGGACCCGACACAGATACGCAGTATTTT.

This clonotype was counted between two and nine times. The chain carries TRBV18 and TRBJ1-1; D is unclear. The V end lost 3 bases, the J end lost 0 bases, and 11 bases lay between the germline ends. Germline loops: CDR1 KGHSH, CDR2 LQKENI. This CDR3 contains 15 residues. Here the CDR3 reads CASSPRENLNTEAFF. The CDR3 region has the DNA TGTGCCAGCTCACCCCGGGAAAACTTGAACACTGAAGCTTTCTTT.

This clonotype occurred many times. J is TRBJ1-1 and V is TRBV20-1, with 10 bases that match TRBD1. Germline V gene sequence: CDR1 DFQATT, CDR2 SNEGSKA (reference sequence). The V and J ends lost 1 base and 5 bases, in that order; junction bases with no gene match: 7. This CDR3 region has 15 residues. This chain's CDR3 is CSARVSTGGRTEAFF. The CDR3 bases are TGCAGTGCTAGAGTGTCGACAGGGGGCAGAACTGAAGCTTTCTTT.

This clonotype has at least ten counts. This chain uses TRBV4-2 with TRBJ1-4; TRBD1 agrees at 9 bases. The CDR3 consists of 16 residues. Germline loops: CDR1 LGHNA, CDR2 YNFKEQ. The V segment lost 5 bases and the J segment 3 bases; nucleotides outside the gene matches: 7. In DNA form, the CDR3 reads TGTGCCAGCAGCTACACAGGGGGCTTGCCTAATGAAAAACTGTTTTTT. It encodes CASSYTGGLPNEKLFF.

This clonotype has only a few counts. The chain has TRBV9 and TRBJ2-3; no definite D call. V was clipped by 0 bases and J by 4 bases, with 9 bases between them. The CDR3 sequence is 14 residues long. Germline CDR1 and CDR2: SGDLS and YYNGEE. The CDR3 protein is CASSVGRLPDTQYF. Here the CDR3 DNA reads TGTGCCAGCAGCGTAGGACGGTTGCCAGATACGCAGTATTTT.

In this sample, this clonotype turned up many times. The chain joins TRBV7-9 to TRBJ2-5; maybe TRBD1 (5 bases). Trimming cost V 5 bases and J 2 bases, with 15 bases left between them. CDR3 size: 15 residues. Germline V gives CDR1 SEHNR, CDR2 FQNEAQ (reference sequence). In DNA, the CDR3 is TGTGCCAGCAGCCTATCAGGGAAAGAGCAAGAGACCCAGTACTTC. This encodes CASSLSGKEQETQYF.

The J gene is TRBJ1-1, the V gene TRBV3-1; D uncertain. Germline CDR1 is LGHDT and CDR2 is YNNKEL (reference sequence). V was cut by 3 bases and J by 0 bases, with 5 bases left in between. This CDR3 is built from 13 residues. In DNA, the CDR3 is TGTGCCAGCAGCCAGGACCTGAACACTGAAGCTTTCTTT. This translates into CASSQDLNTEAFF.

This clonotype came up a few times. The genes are TRBV10-1 and TRBJ2-7; no definite D call. This CDR3 has 11 amino acids. Looked up from germline, CDR1 is WNHNN and CDR2 is SYGVQD (reference sequence). V was cut by 3 bases and J by 4 bases, with 4 bases left in between. CDR3 coding DNA: TGCGCCAGCAGTGATGAGTACGAGCAGTACTTC. Protein: CASSDEYEQYF.

A few counts support this clonotype. V gene TRBV12-3 or TRBV12-4 combines with J gene TRBJ2-3; 9 positions match TRBD2. CDR3 length equals 17 residues. V gave up 3 bases and J gave up 0 bases; unmatched junction bases: 7. CDR3 region: CASSFRRGGWSTDTQYF. DNA for the CDR3: TGTGCCAGCAGTTTCAGGCGGGGGGGCTGGAGCACAGATACGCAGTATTTT.

This clonotype was recorded a few times. This chain joins TRBV6-1 and TRBJ2-7, with D perhaps TRBD1 (5 bases). Germline loops: CDR1 MNHNS, CDR2 SASEGT. Trimming stripped 4 bases from V and 7 bases from J, with 17 bases between. The CDR3 covers 14 residues. In DNA form, the CDR3 reads TGTGCCAGCAGTGTTTATAGGGTGAAGGGGGAGCAGTACTTC. Amino acid sequence: CASSVYRVKGEQYF.

This clonotype showed up many times. The chain has TRBV30 and TRBJ2-3; D is possibly TRBD1 (6 bases). With 7 bases removed from V and 0 bases from J, the gap between germline ends came to 11 bases. The germline V gene encodes CDR1 GTSNPN and CDR2 SVGIG (reference sequence). The CDR3 is made up of 13 amino acids. The CDR3 here is CAYRGYSTDTQYF. CDR3 DNA sequence: TGTGCCTATAGGGGGTACAGCACAGATACGCAGTATTTT.

In this sample, this clonotype turned up many times. V gene TRBV27 combines with J gene TRBJ1-1; D is undetermined. Germline V lookup: CDR1 MNHEY, CDR2 SMNVEV (reference sequence). Trimming removed 3 bases from V and 11 bases from J, with 13 bases in between. The CDR3 consists of 12 residues. The CDR3 nucleotides are TGTGCCAGCAGTTTGTCGCCTTGGAAGGCTTTCTTT. It translates to CASSLSPWKAFF.

This chain uses TRBV3-1 with TRBJ2-5; either TRBD1 or TRBD2 may supply D (5 bases each). The germline CDR1 and CDR2 sequences are LGHDT and YNNKEL (reference sequence). V lost 4 bases and J lost 7, with 25 bases in between. This CDR3 contains 17 residues. The DNA of the CDR3 is TGTGCCAGCAGCCGAACCCTCGCTAGAGCTTTAGGGACGACCCAGTACTTC. It encodes CASSRTLARALGTTQYF.

The sample holds one count of this clonotype. The chain carries TRBV7-2 and TRBJ1-3; no definite D call. This CDR3 has 12 residues. Germline-derived CDR1 and CDR2 are SGHTA and FQGNSA. V lost 5 bases and J lost 1, with 3 bases in between. The CDR3 region is CASSLSGNTIYF. CDR3 nucleotides: TGTGCCAGCAGCCTGTCTGGAAACACCATATATTTT. The full variable domain, rest sourced from reference TRBV7-2 and TRBJ1-3, is GAGVSQSPSNKVTEKGKDVELRCDPISGHTALYWYRQSLGQGLEFLIYFQGNSAPDKSGLPSDRFSAERTGGSVSTLTIQRTQQEDSAVYLCASSLSGNTIYFGEGSWLTVV.

This clonotype was recorded many times. This chain joins TRBV7-9 and TRBJ2-7; D gene uncertain. The germline V gene has CDR1 SEHNR and CDR2 FQNEAQ (reference sequence). The CDR3 is made up of 15 amino acids. Trimming cost V 4 bases and J 3 bases, with 16 bases left between them. The CDR3 DNA reads TGTGCCAGCAGCTCCGACTTGTCCAATCGCTACGAGCAGTACTTC. Protein product: CASSSDLSNRYEQYF.

The chain recombines TRBV12-3 or TRBV12-4 with TRBJ1-2; D remains unclear. This CDR3 has 13 residues. V dropped 0 bases and J dropped 2 bases, with 4 bases sitting between them. The CDR3 DNA reads TGTGCCAGCAGTTTAGCTGGGAACTATGGCTACACCTTC. Amino acid sequence: CASSLAGNYGYTF.

This sequence joins TRBV27 and TRBJ1-3, with D uncertain. This CDR3 region has 15 residues. Trimming stripped 5 bases from V and 0 bases from J, with 11 bases between. Germline V gene data show CDR1 as MNHEY and CDR2 as SMNVEV (reference sequence). For the CDR3, the DNA is TGTGCCAGCAGTACTGGACCCAACTCTGGAAACACCATATATTTT. This sequence encodes CASSTGPNSGNTIYF.

This clonotype was recorded many times. The CDR3 sequence is CASETSGEQYF. The CDR3 DNA sequence: TGTGCCAGCGAAACTAGCGGAGAGCAGTACTTC. The chain carries TRBV28 and TRBJ2-7, with 8 bases aligning to TRBD2. CDR1 is MDHEN, CDR2 SYDVKM, per germline. The CDR3 totals 11 residues. With 8 bases clipped from V and 7 bases from J, the junction kept 4 bases outside the gene matches.